This note documents a single T cell receptor beta chain sequence. Its antigen is still unknown. The source of the sample is a study of blood T cells in healthy people across ages. Study-wide results and caveats: Among T cells, TCR beta diversity per million cells dropped roughly linearly as age rose. Naive T cell percentage by flow cytometry tracked strongly with beta diversity.

Together with a sample-barcoded 5' primer, a J-beta primer mix was included in a second PCR lasting roughly 6 to 12 cycles. Each CDR3 protein is one row after TCRdb ran MiXCR on the 5' RACE reads. The profile covers about 640,000 distinct CDR3 sequences, with 35% to 50% appearing a single time and roughly 30% taken by the ten largest. The CDR3 loop spans 15 amino acids. Trimming at V came to 6 bases and at J to 4 bases, leaving 9 bases not matched to a gene. The origin of this receptor is a man aged 80 or over in good health. The sequenced sample consisted of blood. The chain couples TRBV12-3 or TRBV12-4 to TRBJ2-5, with 9 bases aligning to TRBD1. The CDR3 protein is CASSPPDRGGETQYF. In nucleotides, the CDR3 is TGTGCCAGCAGCCCCCCCGACAGGGGGGGAGAGACCCAGTACTTC.